Given below is one TCR beta chain in context. The sample belongs to a study of radiation and T cells in renal cell carcinoma. Produced via immunoSEQ multiplex PCR; TCRdb's table is partial and in-frame only. The table lists 95,000 to 150,000 clones, around 81% of them singletons. Specified time point: blood 2 weeks post-SBRT. Regarding treatment: 15 Gy SBRT to primary tumor, nephrectomy 4 weeks later. This CDR3 spans 13 amino acids. The V end lost 8 bases, the J end lost 4 bases, and 12 bases lay between the germline ends. Germline CDR1 is MNHNS and CDR2 is SASEGT. This TCR was sampled from a man in his forties or fifties with renal cell carcinoma. This chain joins TRBV6-1 and TRBJ1-5; D is possibly TRBD1 (5 bases). The material sequenced was blood, taken from a patient whose treatment included radiotherapy and nephrectomy. CDR3 region: CASLEAGNQPQHF. The CDR3 DNA is TGTGCCAGCTTAGAGGCAGGGAATCAGCCCCAGCATTTT.